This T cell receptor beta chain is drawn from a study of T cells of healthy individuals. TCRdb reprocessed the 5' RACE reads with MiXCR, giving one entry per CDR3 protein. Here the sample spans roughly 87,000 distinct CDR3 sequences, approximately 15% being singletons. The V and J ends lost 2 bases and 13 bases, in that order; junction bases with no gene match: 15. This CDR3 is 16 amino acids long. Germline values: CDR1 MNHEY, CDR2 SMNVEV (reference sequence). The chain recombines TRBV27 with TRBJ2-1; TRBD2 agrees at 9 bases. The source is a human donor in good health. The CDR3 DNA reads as TGTGCCAGCAGTTTAGTCCTAGCGGGACGGGACCGGCGACAGTTCTTC. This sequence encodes CASSLVLAGRDRRQFF.